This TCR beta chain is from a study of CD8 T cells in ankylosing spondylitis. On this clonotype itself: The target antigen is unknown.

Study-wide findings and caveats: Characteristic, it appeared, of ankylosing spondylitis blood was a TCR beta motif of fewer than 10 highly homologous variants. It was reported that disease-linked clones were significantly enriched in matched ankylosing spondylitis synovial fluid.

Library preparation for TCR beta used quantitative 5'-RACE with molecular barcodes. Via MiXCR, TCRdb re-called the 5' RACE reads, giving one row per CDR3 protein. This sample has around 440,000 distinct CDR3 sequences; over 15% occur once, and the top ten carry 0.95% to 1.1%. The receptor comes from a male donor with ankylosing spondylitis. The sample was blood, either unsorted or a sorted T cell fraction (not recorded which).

As DNA, the CDR3 is TGTGCCAGCAGTTTATCTGGTAGCTCCCAAGAGACCCAGTACTTC. Its protein is CASSLSGSSQETQYF. The J gene is TRBJ2-5, the V gene TRBV27; the D is unclear. This CDR3 has 15 amino acids. Germline V CDR1 and CDR2: MNHEY, SMNVEV (reference sequence). V was cut by 0 bases and J by 1 base, with 9 bases left in between.